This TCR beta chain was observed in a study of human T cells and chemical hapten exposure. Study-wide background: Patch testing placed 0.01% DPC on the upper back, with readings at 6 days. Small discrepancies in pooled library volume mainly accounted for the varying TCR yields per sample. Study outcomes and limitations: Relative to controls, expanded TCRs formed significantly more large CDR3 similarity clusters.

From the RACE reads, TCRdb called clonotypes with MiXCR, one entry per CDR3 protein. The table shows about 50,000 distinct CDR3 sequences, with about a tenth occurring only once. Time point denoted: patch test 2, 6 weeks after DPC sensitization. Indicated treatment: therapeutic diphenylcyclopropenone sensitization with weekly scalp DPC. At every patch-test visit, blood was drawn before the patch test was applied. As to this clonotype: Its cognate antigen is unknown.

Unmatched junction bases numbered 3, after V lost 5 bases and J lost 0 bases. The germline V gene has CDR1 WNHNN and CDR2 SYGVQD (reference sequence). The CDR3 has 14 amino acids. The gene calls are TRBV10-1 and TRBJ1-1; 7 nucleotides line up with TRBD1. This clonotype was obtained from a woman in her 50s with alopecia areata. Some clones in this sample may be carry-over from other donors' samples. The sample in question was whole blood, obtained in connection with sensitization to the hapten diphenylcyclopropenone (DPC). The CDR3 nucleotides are TGCGCCAGCAGTTCGGGGACAGTGAACACTGAAGCTTTCTTT. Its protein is CASSSGTVNTEAFF.